This TCR beta chain came from a study of CD8+CD57+ T cells in acquired aplastic anemia (dated by TCRdb to between 2018 and 2020). With respect to the entire study: Extracted DNA from sorted CD4+ and CD8+ cells averaged around 3.3 ug, ranging from roughly 0.19 to 27.4 ug. For healthy donor samples, the average read count was about 10 million for CD4+ cells and 11 million to 13 million for CD8+ cells.

Paper-wide results and their limitations: Although twenty-nine CD8+ CDR3 sequences were shared by patients and controls, these sequences appeared highly expressed in patients and within the immunodominant clones of patients. No significant difference in CD8+ Simpson's diversity was found between patients and healthy controls (P=0.060).

This clonotype has a handful of counts. Its antigen is unknown. No much larger clone is present one base from it, and per-base qualities are unavailable. The cysteine opens and the phenylalanine closes a CDR3 of 16 amino acids. Kept here is only the CDR3 DNA, which spans 48 bases and is read in frame from base 1. CDR1 is given as MNHNS and CDR2 as SASEGT, both from the germline V gene. Unmatched junction bases come to 5, with V trimmed by 5 bases and J by 4 bases. Profiling of TCR beta VDJ combinations and CDR3 sequences used genomic DNA as the template. TCR repertoire sequencing was run on an Illumina HiSeq 2000. Concerning the study's data processing: Repertoires were assessed using TRBV/TRBJ rearrangement plots, CDR3 size and DJ length profiles, and Simpson's diversity index. The most abundant DNA sequence in the deep sequencing data was defined as the immunodominant clone. CDR3 amino acid sequences were checked for sharing across subjects and were also compared against the VDJdb database and published repertoires. TCRdb trimmed public reads at Q25 via fastp, called clones via MiXCR and kept in-frame beta chains. CDR3 protein sequences are deduplicated, and each keeps its most common genes and DNA. TCRdb, not the original authors, processed these V and J calls. In all, the sample holds about 180,000 distinct CDR3 sequences, and less than 55% of those were seen once. Around 2.7% of the sample is taken by the ten largest.

In the study, sorted CD4+ and CD8+ blood T cells from patients with severe aplastic anemia and from healthy subjects underwent deep sequencing of TCR repertoires. Ficoll-Paque density gradient centrifugation was used to isolate peripheral blood mononuclear cells. Before DNA was extracted, CD4+ and CD8+ T cells were sorted using either FACS or magnetic beads. The V gene is TRBV6-1 and the J gene is TRBJ2-6; TRBD1 lines up with 10 middle nucleotides. The receptor was derived from a human donor in good health. The sequencing sample was made of sorted CD4+, CD8+, or CD8+CD57+ T cells (not recorded which) from PBMCs. The nucleotide sequence reads as follows: TGTGCCAGCAGTCCACGACAGGGGGCGGGGGCCAACGTCCTGACTTTC. It translates to CASSPRQGAGANVLTF.